This is a list of T cell receptor beta chains from one sample in a study of cytomegalovirus exposure and HLA in healthy donors. Profiled with immunoSEQ multiplex PCR; TCRdb holds only in-frame clones, not every one. The table records approximately 150,000 clones, about 84% of them present only once. Material: PBMCs. Source of these receptors: a male donor in good health and CMV-seronegative. CDR3s include the opening cysteine and the closing phenylalanine or tryptophan. The D gene is left open where the match is weak. A clone size is listed for some rows: how often the clone was seen (once, few, many), or a class if it is expanded.

CDR3nt: TGTGCACCAGTATCTACAGGGGACACCCCTAGCACAGATACGCAGTATTTT
CDR3aa: CAPVSTGDTPSTDTQYF
v_gene: TRBV19
j_gene: TRBJ2-3
d_gene: TRBD1
len: 17
abundance: NA

CDR3nt: TGTGCCAGCAGCTTAGAGGAGGGATGGGGCTATGGCTACACCTTC
CDR3aa: CASSLEEGWGYGYTF
v_gene: TRBV7-9
j_gene: TRBJ1-2
d_gene: NA
len: 15
abundance: NA

CDR3nt: TGTGCCAGCAGCTCAGGACAGGGAGGTCAAGAGACCCAGTACTTC
CDR3aa: CASSSGQGGQETQYF
v_gene: TRBV7-7
j_gene: TRBJ2-5
d_gene: TRBD1
len: 15
abundance: few

CDR3nt: TGTGCCAGCAGTTGGACAGGAGAGGGCTCCTACAATGAGCAGTTCTTC
CDR3aa: CASSWTGEGSYNEQFF
v_gene: TRBV6-5
j_gene: TRBJ2-1
d_gene: TRBD1
len: 16
abundance: NA

CDR3nt: TGCGCCAGCAGCTTGGGGTCAGGGCGGAATGAAAAACTGTTTTTT
CDR3aa: CASSLGSGRNEKLFF
v_gene: TRBV5-1
j_gene: TRBJ1-4
d_gene: NA
len: 15
abundance: NA

CDR3nt: TGTGCCAGCAGCCAAGGACTAGCGGGAGCCAATGAGCAGTTCTTC
CDR3aa: CASSQGLAGANEQFF
v_gene: TRBV4-2
j_gene: TRBJ2-1
d_gene: TRBD2
len: 15
abundance: once

CDR3nt: TGTGCCAGCAGCGCCGACGGGAATAGCAATCAGCCCCAGCATTTT
CDR3aa: CASSADGNSNQPQHF
v_gene: TRBV5-5
j_gene: TRBJ1-5
d_gene: NA
len: 15
abundance: NA

CDR3nt: TGTGCCTGGAGCCAAGCGGGACTGGCCTACGAGCAGTACTTC
CDR3aa: CAWSQAGLAYEQYF
v_gene: TRBV30
j_gene: TRBJ2-7
d_gene: TRBD2
len: 14
abundance: NA

CDR3nt: TGTGCCAGCAGCTTAAATGAGGGGGCGTACACCGGGGAGCTGTTTTTT
CDR3aa: CASSLNEGAYTGELFF
v_gene: TRBV13
j_gene: TRBJ2-2
d_gene: TRBD1
len: 16
abundance: few

CDR3nt: TGTGCCAGCAGACCTGGGAGGTACGAGCAGTACTTC
CDR3aa: CASRPGRYEQYF
v_gene: TRBV6-1
j_gene: TRBJ2-7
d_gene: NA
len: 12
abundance: NA